Following are 18 T cell receptor beta chains from one sample sequenced in a study of blood T cell repertoires in COVID-19. The repertoire was sequenced with immunoSEQ multiplex PCR; TCRdb's copy has only in-frame clones and lacks some. This sample has approximately 170,000 clones, with approximately 86% found just once. The sample comprised peripheral blood. All receptors come from an elderly woman with COVID-19, enrolled during active disease.

The genes are TRBV19 and TRBJ1-5; 7 bases match TRBD1. The V gene end was trimmed by 3 bases and the J gene end by 7 bases; junction bases not matched to a gene: 3. The germline gives CDR1 LNHDA, CDR2 SQIVND (reference sequence). The CDR3 extends over 13 amino acids. The CDR3 nucleotides are TGTGCCAGTAGTATGGGCAGGGGGCAGCCCCAGCATTTT. This encodes CASSMGRGQPQHF.

The V gene is TRBV9, the J gene TRBJ2-3; TRBD2 might be the D (5 bases). Per the germline V gene, CDR1 is SGDLS and CDR2 is YYNGEE. This CDR3 spans 16 amino acids. Trimming cost V 0 bases and J 0 bases, with 11 bases left between them. The chain's CDR3 is CASSVGLGDSTDTQYF. CDR3 nucleotide sequence: TGTGCCAGCAGCGTAGGACTGGGAGATAGCACAGATACGCAGTATTTT. Based on the CDR3 plus reference TRBV9 and TRBJ2-3, the full variable domain is DSGVTQTPKHLITATGQRVTLRCSPRSGDLSVYWYQQSLDQGLQFLIQYYNGEERAKGNILERFSAQQFPDLHSELNLSSLELGDSALYFCASSVGLGDSTDTQYFGPGTRLTVL.

V gene TRBV19 combines with J gene TRBJ2-3; the match to TRBD2 covers 10 bases. The trim removed 6 bases at V and 8 bases at J, leaving 14 bases unmatched. Germline loops: CDR1 LNHDA, CDR2 SQIVND (reference sequence). There are 16 residues in the CDR3. CDR3 region: CASRLGQRGGPGTQYF. DNA of the CDR3: TGTGCCAGTAGACTGGGCCAGCGGGGGGGGCCCGGTACGCAGTATTTT.

V and J are TRBV7-9 and TRBJ2-5; 12 bases map to TRBD1. J gave up 4 bases and V 4 bases, and 4 bases lay outside the gene matches. Looked up from germline, CDR1 is SEHNR and CDR2 is FQNEAQ (reference sequence). This CDR3 is built from 15 residues. CDR3 amino acids: CASSSGQGAGETQYF. The CDR3 nucleotides read TGTGCCAGCAGCTCGGGACAGGGGGCGGGAGAGACCCAGTACTTC.

The table lists this clone with a count of one. Other DNA sequences within the sample encode an identical CDR3. CDR3 sequence (DNA): TGCGCCAGCAGCCTTCAGGGGGAAAAACTGTTTTTT. Its protein product is CASSLQGEKLFF. The rearrangement links TRBV5-1 to TRBJ1-4; possibly TRBD1 for D (6 bases). The CDR3 has 12 residues. V was clipped by 4 bases and J by 8 bases, with 9 bases between them. Germline V gives CDR1 SGHRS, CDR2 YFSETQ.

The chain combines TRBV3-1 (or the pseudogene TRBV3-2) with TRBJ1-2; 9 bases align to TRBD1. Germline V gene data show CDR1 as LGHDT and CDR2 as YNNKEL (reference sequence). J lost 5 bases, V lost 4 bases, and 8 bases had no gene match. The CDR3 is 15 amino acids. The CDR3 spells CASSPIGTGLYGYTF. CDR3 coding DNA: TGTGCCAGCAGCCCCATTGGGACAGGGCTTTATGGCTACACCTTC.

This clone was detected only once. The V and J genes are TRBV27 and TRBJ1-2, with 11 bases lining up with TRBD1. The CDR3 has 13 residues. V shed 5 bases, J shed 8 bases, and the junction held 4 bases outside the gene matches. CDR1 MNHEY and CDR2 SMNVEV come from the germline V gene (reference sequence). DNA of the CDR3: TGTGCCAGCAGTATCGGGACAGGGGGAGGCTACACCTTC. Its protein product is CASSIGTGGGYTF.

This clone was detected once. This chain joins TRBV6-4 and TRBJ2-3; weak D call: TRBD1 (5 bases). V was clipped by 8 bases and J by 1 base, with 10 bases between them. Germline CDR1 and CDR2: MRHNA and SNTAGT. CDR3 length: 13 amino acids. The CDR3 DNA reads TGTGCCAGCGGGGCGGACCGCACAGATACGCAGTATTTT. Its protein is CASGADRTDTQYF.

This chain links TRBV2 with TRBJ1-5; tentative D call: TRBD1 (6 bases). The germline gives CDR1 SNHLY, CDR2 FYNNEI. The CDR3 covers 14 residues. V shed 3 bases and J shed 3 bases, with 9 bases lying between them. The CDR3 sequence is CASSEWTDNQPQHF. CDR3 DNA sequence: TGTGCCAGCAGTGAGTGGACAGACAATCAGCCCCAGCATTTT.

V gene TRBV18 combines with J gene TRBJ1-2; D is ambiguous. Germline CDR1 KGHSH, CDR2 LQKENI. V was pared by 3 bases and J by 6 bases, with 14 bases between. The CDR3 sequence is 14 residues long. The CDR3 DNA reads as TGTGCCAGCTCACCTTCCCTGGGAGCCCATGGCTACACCTTC. Protein: CASSPSLGAHGYTF.

Regarding this clone: Germline is not matched at one junction end, which may reflect a read error. The chain is built from TRBV11-2 and TRBJ1-1; D might be TRBD1 (6 bases). The CDR3 totals 14 residues. Germline CDR1 is SGHAT and CDR2 is FQNNGV. For the CDR3, the DNA is TGTGCCAGCCGCTTCGGGGGGGCCAACACTGAAGCTTTCTTT. Its protein is CASRFGGANTEAFF.

This chain connects TRBV7-3 to TRBJ2-7, with D possibly matching TRBD2 (6 bases). Germline CDR1 and CDR2: SGHTA and FQGTGA. Trimming pared 1 base from V and 0 bases from J, leaving 10 bases between. This CDR3 has 15 residues. This chain's CDR3 is CASSLSGVSSYEQYF. CDR3 in DNA: TGTGCCAGCAGCTTAAGCGGGGTGAGCTCCTACGAGCAGTACTTC. The full variable domain, completed using reference TRBV7-3 and TRBJ2-7, is GAGVSQTPSNKVTEKGKYVELRCDPISGHTALYWYRQSLGQGPEFLIYFQGTGAADDSGLPNDRFFAVRPEGSVSTLKIQRTERGDSAVYLCASSLSGVSSYEQYFGPGTRLTVT.

V usage is TRBV6-2 or TRBV6-3 and J usage is TRBJ1-5, with a possible D match to TRBD1 (5 bases). Germline V gene data show CDR1 as MNHEY and CDR2 as SVGEGT. V dropped 6 bases and J dropped 6 bases, with 15 bases sitting between them. CDR3 length: 14 amino acids. The DNA of the CDR3 is TGTGCCAGCAGCTCGGGGGGGGGTGGTCAGCCCCAGCATTTT. Translating gives CASSSGGGGQPQHF.

V gene TRBV5-4 combines with J gene TRBJ2-1; 9 nucleotides match TRBD2. This CDR3 is built from 14 residues. The V segment lost 5 bases and the J segment 0 bases; nucleotides outside the gene matches: 0. Germline V gene data show CDR1 as SGHNT and CDR2 as YYREEE (reference sequence). The CDR3 spells CASSSGSSYNEQFF. Here the CDR3 DNA reads TGTGCCAGCAGTAGCGGGAGCTCCTACAATGAGCAGTTCTTC.

The chain is built from TRBV10-3 and TRBJ1-1, with D unresolved. V was clipped by 11 bases and J by 0 bases, with 10 bases between them. Germline CDR1 and CDR2: ENHRY and SYGVKD. This CDR3 has 12 residues. The CDR3 region has the DNA TGTGCCTCCAGAGGGATGAACACTGAAGCTTTCTTT. The encoded protein is CASRGMNTEAFF.

The chain carries TRBV6-1 and TRBJ1-6; TRBD1 might be the D (5 bases). V lost 0 bases and J 10 bases, leaving 19 bases between the germline ends. The CDR3 consists of 17 residues. The germline V gene encodes CDR1 MNHNS and CDR2 SASEGT. The CDR3 DNA sequence: TGTGCCAGCAGTGAAGCTTGGGGCCCAAGTGGGCCCTCACCCCTCCACTTT. This translates into CASSEAWGPSGPSPLHF.

V is TRBV4-1 and J is TRBJ2-5; 10 bases agree with TRBD2. The germline gives CDR1 MGHRA, CDR2 YSYEKL. There are 18 residues in the CDR3. V lost 1 base and J lost 2; bases outside the gene matches: 10. The CDR3, as DNA: TGCGCCAGCAGCCAAGTAATCGCTAGCGGGAGTGGGCAAGAGACCCAGTACTTC. Protein product: CASSQVIASGSGQETQYF.

J is TRBJ1-2 and V is TRBV3-1 (or the pseudogene TRBV3-2), with 7 nucleotides matching TRBD1. The CDR3 has 15 residues. V lost 1 base, J lost 2 bases, and 4 bases stayed unmatched. Germline V gene lookup returns CDR1 LGHDT and CDR2 YNNKEL (reference sequence). This chain's CDR3 is CASSQGTGANYGYTF. The CDR3 DNA is TGTGCCAGCAGCCAAGGAACAGGGGCGAACTATGGCTACACCTTC.